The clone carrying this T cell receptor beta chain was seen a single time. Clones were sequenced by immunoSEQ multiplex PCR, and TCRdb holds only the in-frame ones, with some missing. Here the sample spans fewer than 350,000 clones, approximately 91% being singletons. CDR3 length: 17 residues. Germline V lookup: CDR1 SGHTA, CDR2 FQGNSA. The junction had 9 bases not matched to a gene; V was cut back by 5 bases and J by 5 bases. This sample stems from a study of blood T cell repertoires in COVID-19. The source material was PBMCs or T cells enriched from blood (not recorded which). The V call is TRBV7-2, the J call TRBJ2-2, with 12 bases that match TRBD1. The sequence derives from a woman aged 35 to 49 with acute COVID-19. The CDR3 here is CASSTGTGGAGTGELFF. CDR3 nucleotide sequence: TGTGCCAGCAGCACCGGGACAGGGGGCGCCGGGACCGGGGAGCTGTTTTTT.